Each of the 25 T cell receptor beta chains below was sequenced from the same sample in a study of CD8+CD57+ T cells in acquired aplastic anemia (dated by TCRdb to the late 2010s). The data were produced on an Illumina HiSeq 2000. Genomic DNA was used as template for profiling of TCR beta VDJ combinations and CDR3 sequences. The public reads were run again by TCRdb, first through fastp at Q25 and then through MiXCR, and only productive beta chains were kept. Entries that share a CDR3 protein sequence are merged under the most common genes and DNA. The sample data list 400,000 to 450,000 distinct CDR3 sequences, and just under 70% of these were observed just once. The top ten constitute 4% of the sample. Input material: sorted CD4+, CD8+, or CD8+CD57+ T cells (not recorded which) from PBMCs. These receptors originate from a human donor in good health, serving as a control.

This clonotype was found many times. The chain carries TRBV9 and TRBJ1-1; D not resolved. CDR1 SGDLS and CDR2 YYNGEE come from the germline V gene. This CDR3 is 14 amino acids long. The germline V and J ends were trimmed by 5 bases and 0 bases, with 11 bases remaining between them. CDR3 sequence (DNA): TGTGCCAGCAGGTCCGGTGGGCTGAACACTGAAGCTTTCTTT. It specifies CASRSGGLNTEAFF.

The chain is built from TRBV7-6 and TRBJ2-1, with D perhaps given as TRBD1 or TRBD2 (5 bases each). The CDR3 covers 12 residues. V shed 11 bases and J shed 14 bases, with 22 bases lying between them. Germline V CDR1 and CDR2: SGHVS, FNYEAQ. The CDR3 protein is CAGRRIRRGEFF. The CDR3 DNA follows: TGTGCCGGGCGAAGGATAAGAAGAGGGGAGTTCTTC.

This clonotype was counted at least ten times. DNA of the CDR3: TGCGCCAGCAGCCCCCTTGAGGCCTACAATGAGCAGTTCTTC. Protein sequence: CASSPLEAYNEQFF. V and J are TRBV5-1 and TRBJ2-1; no clear D. CDR1 is SGHRS, CDR2 YFSETQ, per germline. The V end was cut by 4 bases, the J end by 2 bases, with 10 bases between. This CDR3 contains 14 residues.

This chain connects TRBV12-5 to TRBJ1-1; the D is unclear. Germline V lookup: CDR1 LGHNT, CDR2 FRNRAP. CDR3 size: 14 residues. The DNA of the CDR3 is TGTGCCAGCAGTCGTGGTCCTCGGAACACTGAAGCTTTCTTT. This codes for CASSRGPRNTEAFF.

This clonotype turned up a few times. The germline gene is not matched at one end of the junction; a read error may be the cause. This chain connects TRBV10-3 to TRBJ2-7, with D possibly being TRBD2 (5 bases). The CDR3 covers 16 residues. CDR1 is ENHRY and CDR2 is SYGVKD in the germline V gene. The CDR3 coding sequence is TGTGCCAGCAGTTACTCGATTCTTGGGAGTTCCTACGAGCAGTACTTC. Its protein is CASSYSILGSSYEQYF.

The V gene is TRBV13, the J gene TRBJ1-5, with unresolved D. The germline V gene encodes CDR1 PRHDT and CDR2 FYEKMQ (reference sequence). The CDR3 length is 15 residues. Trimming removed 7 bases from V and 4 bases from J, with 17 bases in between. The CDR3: CASTTERGVNQPQHF. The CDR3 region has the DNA TGTGCCAGCACCACCGAGCGAGGAGTTAATCAGCCCCAGCATTTT.

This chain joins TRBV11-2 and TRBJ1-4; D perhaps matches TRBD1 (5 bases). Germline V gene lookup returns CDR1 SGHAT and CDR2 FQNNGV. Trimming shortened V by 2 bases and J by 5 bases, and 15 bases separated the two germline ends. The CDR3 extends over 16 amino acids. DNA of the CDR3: TGTGCCAGCAGCTTACTCCTAGCACAGGACAATGAAAAACTGTTTTTT. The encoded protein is CASSLLLAQDNEKLFF.

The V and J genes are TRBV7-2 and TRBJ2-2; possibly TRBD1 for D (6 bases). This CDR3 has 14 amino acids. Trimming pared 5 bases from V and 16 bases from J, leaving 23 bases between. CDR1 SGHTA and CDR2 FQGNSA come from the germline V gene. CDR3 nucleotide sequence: TGTGCCAGCAGCCAAGGACGGGACACCCGGAACAAGTTTTTT. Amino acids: CASSQGRDTRNKFF.

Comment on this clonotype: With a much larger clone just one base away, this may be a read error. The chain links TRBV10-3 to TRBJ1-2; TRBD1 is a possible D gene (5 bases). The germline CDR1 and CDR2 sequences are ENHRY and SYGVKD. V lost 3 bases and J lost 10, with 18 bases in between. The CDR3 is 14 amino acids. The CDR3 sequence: CAISDGTVVFDYTF. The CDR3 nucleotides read TGTGCCATCAGTGACGGGACCGTCGTTTTTGACTACACCTTC.

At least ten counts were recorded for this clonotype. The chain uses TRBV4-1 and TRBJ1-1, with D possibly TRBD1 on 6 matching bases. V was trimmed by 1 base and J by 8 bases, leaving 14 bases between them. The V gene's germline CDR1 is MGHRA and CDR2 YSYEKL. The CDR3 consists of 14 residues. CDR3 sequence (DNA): TGCGCCAGCAGCCAAGTGGACCCACAGGGCGAAGCTTTCTTT. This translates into CASSQVDPQGEAFF.

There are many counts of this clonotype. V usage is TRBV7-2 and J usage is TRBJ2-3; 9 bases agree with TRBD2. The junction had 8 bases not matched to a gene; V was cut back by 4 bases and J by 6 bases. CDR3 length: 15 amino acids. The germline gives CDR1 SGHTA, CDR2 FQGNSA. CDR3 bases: TGTGCCAGCAGCTGGAGCGGGGGGAACGGGGATACGCAGTATTTT. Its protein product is CASSWSGGNGDTQYF.

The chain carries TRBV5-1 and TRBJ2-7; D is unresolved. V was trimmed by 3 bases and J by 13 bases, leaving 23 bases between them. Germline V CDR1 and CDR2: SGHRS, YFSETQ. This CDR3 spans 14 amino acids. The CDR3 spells CASSSDGSDGYTYF. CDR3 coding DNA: TGCGCCAGCAGCTCCGACGGATCTGATGGCTACACCTACTTC.

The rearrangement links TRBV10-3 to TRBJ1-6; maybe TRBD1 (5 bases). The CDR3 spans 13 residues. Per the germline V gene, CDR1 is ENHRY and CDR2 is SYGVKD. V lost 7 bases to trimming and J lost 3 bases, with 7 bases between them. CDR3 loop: CAITGGYNSPLHF. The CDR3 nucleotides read TGTGCCATCACGGGGGGCTATAATTCACCCCTCCACTTT.

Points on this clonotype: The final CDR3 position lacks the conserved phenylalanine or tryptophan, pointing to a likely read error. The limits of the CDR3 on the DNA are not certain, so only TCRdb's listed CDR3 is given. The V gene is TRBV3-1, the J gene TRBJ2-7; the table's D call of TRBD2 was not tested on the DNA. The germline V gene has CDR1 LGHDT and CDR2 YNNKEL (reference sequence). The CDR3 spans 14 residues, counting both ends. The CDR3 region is CASSQNPEGNQPQH.

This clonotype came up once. The CDR3: CASSFASRSYNEQFF. The CDR3 DNA sequence: TGTGCCAGCAGCTTTGCTAGTAGATCCTACAATGAGCAGTTCTTC. The V call is TRBV5-4, the J call TRBJ2-1; D not resolved. Per the germline V gene, CDR1 is SGHNT and CDR2 is YYREEE (reference sequence). This CDR3 is 15 amino acids long. V lost 2 bases, J lost 1 base, and 10 bases lay in between.

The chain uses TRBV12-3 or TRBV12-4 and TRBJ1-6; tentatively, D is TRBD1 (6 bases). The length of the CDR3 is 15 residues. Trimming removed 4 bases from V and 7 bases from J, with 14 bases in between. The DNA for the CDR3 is TGTGCCAGCAGTTCGGACAGAAACTTAAATTCACCCCTCCACTTT. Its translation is CASSSDRNLNSPLHF.

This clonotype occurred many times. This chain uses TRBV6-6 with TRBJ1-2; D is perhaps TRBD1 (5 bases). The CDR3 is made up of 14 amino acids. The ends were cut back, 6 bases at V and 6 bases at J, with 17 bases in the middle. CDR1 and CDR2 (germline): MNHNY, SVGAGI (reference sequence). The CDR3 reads CASSHVSGGDGYTF. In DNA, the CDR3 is TGTGCCAGCAGCCACGTCAGCGGGGGAGATGGCTACACCTTC.

CDR3 in DNA: TGTGCCAGTAGTATTGTGGAAAGGGGTCAGCCCCAGCATTTT. Translated: CASSIVERGQPQHF. The chain couples TRBV19 to TRBJ1-5; a weak D match, TRBD1 (5 bases). Germline CDR1 LNHDA, CDR2 SQIVND (reference sequence). Trimming pared 3 bases from V and 6 bases from J, leaving 12 bases between. This CDR3 spans 14 amino acids.

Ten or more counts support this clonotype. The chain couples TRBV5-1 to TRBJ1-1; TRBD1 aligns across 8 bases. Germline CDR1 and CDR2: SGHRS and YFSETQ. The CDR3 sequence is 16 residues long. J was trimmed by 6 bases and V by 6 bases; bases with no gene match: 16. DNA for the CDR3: TGCGCCAGCACGAGCAGCGGGGGCAGGGGGCCGGCTGAAGCTTTCTTT. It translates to CASTSSGGRGPAEAFF.

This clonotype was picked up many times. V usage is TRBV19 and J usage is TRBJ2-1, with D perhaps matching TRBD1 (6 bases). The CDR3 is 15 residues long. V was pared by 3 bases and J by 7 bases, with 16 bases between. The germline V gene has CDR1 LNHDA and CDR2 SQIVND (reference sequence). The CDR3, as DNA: TGTGCCAGTAGTATTTCAGGGGTCCGGGTAAATGAGCAGTTCTTC. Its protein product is CASSISGVRVNEQFF.

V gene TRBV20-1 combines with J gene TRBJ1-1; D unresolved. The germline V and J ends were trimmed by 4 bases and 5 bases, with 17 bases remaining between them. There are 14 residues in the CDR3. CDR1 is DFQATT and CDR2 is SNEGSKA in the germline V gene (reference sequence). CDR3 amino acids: CSAKGGEWETEAFF. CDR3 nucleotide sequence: TGCAGTGCTAAGGGCGGGGAATGGGAGACTGAAGCTTTCTTT.

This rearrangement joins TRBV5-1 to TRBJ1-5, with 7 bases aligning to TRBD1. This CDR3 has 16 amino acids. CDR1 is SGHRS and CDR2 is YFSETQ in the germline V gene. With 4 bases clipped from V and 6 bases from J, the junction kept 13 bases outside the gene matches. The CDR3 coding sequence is TGCGCCAGCAGCCAAGAGACAGGGCTCCAAGGTCAGCCCCAGCATTTT. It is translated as CASSQETGLQGQPQHF.

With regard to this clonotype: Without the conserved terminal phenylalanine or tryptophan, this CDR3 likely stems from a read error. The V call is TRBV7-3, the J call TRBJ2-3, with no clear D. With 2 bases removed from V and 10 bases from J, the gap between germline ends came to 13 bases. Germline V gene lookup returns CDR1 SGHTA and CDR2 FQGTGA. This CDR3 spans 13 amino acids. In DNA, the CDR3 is TGTGCCAGCAGCTTATACGCAGTGACTTCGCAGTATTCC. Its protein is CASSLYAVTSQYS.

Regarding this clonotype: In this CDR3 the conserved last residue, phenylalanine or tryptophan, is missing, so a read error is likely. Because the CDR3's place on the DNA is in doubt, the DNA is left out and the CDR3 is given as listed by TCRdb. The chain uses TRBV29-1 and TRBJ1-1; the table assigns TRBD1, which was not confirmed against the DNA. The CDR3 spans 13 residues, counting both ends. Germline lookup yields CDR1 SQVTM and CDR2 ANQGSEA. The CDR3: CSPFGQGETESVL.

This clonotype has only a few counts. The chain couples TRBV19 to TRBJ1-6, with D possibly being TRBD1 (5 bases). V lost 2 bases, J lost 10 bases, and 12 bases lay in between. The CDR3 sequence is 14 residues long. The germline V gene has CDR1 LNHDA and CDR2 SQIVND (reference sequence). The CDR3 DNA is TGTGCCAGTAGTATAACCCAGGGAGGATCACCCCTCCACTTT. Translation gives CASSITQGGSPLHF.